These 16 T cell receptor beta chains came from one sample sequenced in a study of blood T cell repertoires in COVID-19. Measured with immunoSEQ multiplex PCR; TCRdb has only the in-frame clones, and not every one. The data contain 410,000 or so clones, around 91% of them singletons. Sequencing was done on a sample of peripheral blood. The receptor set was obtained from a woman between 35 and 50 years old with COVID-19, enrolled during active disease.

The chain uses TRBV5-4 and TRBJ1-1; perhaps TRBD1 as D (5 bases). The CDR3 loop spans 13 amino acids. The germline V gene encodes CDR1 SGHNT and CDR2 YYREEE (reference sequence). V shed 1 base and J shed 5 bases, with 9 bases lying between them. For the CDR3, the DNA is TGTGCCAGCAGCTTGACGGGGGAAACTGAAGCTTTCTTT. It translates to CASSLTGETEAFF.

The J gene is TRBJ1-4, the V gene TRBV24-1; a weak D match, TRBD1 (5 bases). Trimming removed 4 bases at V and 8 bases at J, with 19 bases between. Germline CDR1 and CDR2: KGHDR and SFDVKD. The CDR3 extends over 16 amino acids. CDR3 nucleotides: TGTGCCACCAGTGACCCCTCGGAGGGGCGAGAAGAAAAACTGTTTTTT. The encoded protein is CATSDPSEGREEKLFF.

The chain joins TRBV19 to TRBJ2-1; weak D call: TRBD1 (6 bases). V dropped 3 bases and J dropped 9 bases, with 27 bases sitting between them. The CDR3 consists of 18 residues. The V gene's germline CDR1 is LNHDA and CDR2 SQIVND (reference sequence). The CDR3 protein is CASSMDSGWTEFTSEQFF. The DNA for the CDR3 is TGTGCCAGTAGTATGGATTCCGGTTGGACAGAGTTTACCAGTGAGCAGTTCTTC.

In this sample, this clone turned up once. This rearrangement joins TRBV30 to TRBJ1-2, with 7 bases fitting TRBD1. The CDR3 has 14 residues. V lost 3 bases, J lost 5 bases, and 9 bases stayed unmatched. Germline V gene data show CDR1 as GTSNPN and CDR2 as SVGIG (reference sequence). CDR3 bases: TGTGCCTGGAGCAGGAGGGGGCGAGAGTATGGCTACACCTTC. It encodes CAWSRRGREYGYTF.

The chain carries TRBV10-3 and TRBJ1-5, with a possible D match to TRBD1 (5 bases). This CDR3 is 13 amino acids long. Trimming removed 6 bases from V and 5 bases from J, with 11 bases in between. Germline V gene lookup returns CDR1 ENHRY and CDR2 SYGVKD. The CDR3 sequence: CAISGTFDQPQHF. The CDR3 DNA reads TGTGCCATCAGCGGGACTTTTGATCAGCCCCAGCATTTT.

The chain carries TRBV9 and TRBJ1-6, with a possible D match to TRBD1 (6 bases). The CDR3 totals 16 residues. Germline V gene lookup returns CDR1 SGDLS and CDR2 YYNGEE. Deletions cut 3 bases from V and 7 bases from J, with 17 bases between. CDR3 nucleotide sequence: TGTGCCAGCAGCGGTAGACAGGCATTAACGAATTCACCCCTCCACTTT. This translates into CASSGRQALTNSPLHF.

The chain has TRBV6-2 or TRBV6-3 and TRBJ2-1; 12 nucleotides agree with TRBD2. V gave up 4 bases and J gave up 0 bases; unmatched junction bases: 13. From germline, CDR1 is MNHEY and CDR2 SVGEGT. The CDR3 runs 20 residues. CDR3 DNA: TGTGCCAGCAGTTGGAGACTAGCGGGAGATAATAAAGGCTCCTACAATGAGCAGTTCTTC. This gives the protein CASSWRLAGDNKGSYNEQFF.

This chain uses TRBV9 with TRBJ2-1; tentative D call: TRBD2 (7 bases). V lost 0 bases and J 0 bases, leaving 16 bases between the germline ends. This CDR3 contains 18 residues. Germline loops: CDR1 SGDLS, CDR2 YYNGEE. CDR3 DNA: TGTGCCAGCAGCGTAGCTCCGGGGGGCCTAGGCTCCTACAATGAGCAGTTCTTC. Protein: CASSVAPGGLGSYNEQFF.

CDR3 coding DNA: TGTGCCAGCAGTGGCAGACTAGCGGGTTTATCCTACGAGCAGTACTTC. Its translation is CASSGRLAGLSYEQYF. The V and J genes are TRBV2 and TRBJ2-7; TRBD2 matches 10 bases. Germline V gene lookup returns CDR1 SNHLY and CDR2 FYNNEI. This CDR3 has 16 residues. With 4 bases clipped from V and 1 base from J, the junction kept 7 bases outside the gene matches.

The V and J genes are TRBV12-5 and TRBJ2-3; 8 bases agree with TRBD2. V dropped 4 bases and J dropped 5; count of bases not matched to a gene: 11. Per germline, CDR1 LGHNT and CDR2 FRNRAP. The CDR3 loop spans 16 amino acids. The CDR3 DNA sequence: TGTGCTAGTGGTTCCCCTCTGCGGGAGGTGGGAGATACGCAGTATTTT. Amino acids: CASGSPLREVGDTQYF. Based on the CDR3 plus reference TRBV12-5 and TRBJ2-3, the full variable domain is DARVTQTPRHKVTEMGQEVTMRCQPILGHNTVFWYRQTMMQGLELLAYFRNRAPLDDSGMPKDRFSAEMPDATLATLKIQPSEPRDSAVYFCASGSPLREVGDTQYFGPGTRLTVL.

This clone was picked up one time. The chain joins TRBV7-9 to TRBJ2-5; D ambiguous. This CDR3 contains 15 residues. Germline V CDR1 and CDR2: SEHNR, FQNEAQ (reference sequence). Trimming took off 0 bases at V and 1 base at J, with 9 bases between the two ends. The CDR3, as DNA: TGTGCCAGCAGCTTAGCCGTGGGCACCCAAGAGACCCAGTACTTC. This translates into CASSLAVGTQETQYF. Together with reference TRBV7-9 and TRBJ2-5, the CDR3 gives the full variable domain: DTGVSQNPRHKITKRGQNVTFRCDPISEHNRLYWYRQTLGQGPEFLTYFQNEAQLEKSRLLSDRFSAERPKGSFSTLEIQRTEQGDSAMYLCASSLAVGTQETQYFGPGTRLLVL.

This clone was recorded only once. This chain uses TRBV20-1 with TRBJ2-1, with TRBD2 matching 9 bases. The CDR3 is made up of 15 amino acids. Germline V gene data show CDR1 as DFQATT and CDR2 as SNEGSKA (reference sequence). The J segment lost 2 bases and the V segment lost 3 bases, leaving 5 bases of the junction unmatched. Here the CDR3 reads CSASFGGRAYNEQFF. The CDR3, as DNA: TGCAGTGCTAGTTTTGGCGGGAGGGCCTACAATGAGCAGTTCTTC.

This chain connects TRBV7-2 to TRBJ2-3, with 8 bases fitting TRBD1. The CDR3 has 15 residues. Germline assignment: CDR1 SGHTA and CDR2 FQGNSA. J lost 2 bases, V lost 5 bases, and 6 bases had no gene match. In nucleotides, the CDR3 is TGTGCCAGCAGCCCCGGGACAGGTTACACAGATACGCAGTATTTT. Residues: CASSPGTGYTDTQYF.

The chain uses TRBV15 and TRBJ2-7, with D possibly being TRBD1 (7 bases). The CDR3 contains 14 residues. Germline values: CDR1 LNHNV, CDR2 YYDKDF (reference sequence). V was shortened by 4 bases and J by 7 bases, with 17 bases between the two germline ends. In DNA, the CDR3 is TGTGCCACCAGCACCCGCCAGACAGGGAGGGAGCAGTACTTC. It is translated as CATSTRQTGREQYF.

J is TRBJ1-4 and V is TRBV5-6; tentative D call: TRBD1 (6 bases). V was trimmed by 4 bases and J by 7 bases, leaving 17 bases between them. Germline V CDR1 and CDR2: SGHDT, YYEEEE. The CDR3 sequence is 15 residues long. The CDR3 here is CASSARRGSGEKLFF. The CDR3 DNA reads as TGTGCCAGCAGCGCCCGAAGGGGGTCTGGTGAAAAACTGTTTTTT.

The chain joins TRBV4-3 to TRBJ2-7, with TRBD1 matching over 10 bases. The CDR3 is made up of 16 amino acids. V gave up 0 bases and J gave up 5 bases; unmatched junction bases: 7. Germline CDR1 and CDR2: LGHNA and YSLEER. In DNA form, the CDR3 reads TGCGCCAGCAGCCAAGAATTACGACAGGGGGCGAACGAGCAGTACTTC. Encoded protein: CASSQELRQGANEQYF.